The clone carrying this T cell receptor (beta chain) was counted a single time. The source of the sample is a study of blood T cell repertoires in COVID-19. The overall study: From T cells, B-cell-depleted T cells, or PBMCs came the material, which was cDNA or gDNA.

In the original processing: Counts of nucleated cells, estimated from reference gene primer amplification, were obtained. Assay used: immunoSEQ multiplex PCR; TCRdb lists only in-frame clones, some missing. That table gives V, J and clone size, and the DNA gave D and trimming. Of 75,000 or so clones in the sample, approximately 86% are singletons; the top ten hold about 27%. The sequencing sample was made of peripheral blood. This clonotype was sampled from a man over 45 with acute or convalescent COVID-19.

The CDR3 bases are TGTGCCAGCAGCTTAGCGCGGGGGCAAAGCTCCTACAATGAGCAGTTCTTC. Translating it yields CASSLARGQSSYNEQFF. The rearrangement joins TRBV7-9 to TRBJ2-1; perhaps TRBD2 as D (7 bases). The V gene lost 0 bases and the J gene lost 0 bases, with 12 bases spanning the gap. The CDR3 runs to 17 residues. CDR1 and CDR2 (germline): SEHNR, FQNEAQ (reference sequence).